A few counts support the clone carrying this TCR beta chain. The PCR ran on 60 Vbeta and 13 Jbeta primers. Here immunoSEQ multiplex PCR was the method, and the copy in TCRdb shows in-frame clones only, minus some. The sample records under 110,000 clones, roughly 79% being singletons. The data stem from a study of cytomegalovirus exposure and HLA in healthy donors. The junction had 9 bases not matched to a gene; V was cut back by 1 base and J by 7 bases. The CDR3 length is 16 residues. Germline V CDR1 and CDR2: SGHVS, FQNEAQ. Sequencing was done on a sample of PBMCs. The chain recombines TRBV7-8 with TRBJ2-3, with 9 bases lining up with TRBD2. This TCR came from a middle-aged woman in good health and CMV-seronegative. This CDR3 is CASSLGRVAGEYTQYF. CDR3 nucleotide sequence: TGTGCCAGCAGCTTAGGGCGGGTAGCGGGAGAATATACGCAGTATTTT.